This T cell receptor beta chain was captured in a study of blood T cell repertoires in COVID-19. This clone occurred a few times. Germline CDR1 and CDR2: KGHSH and LQKENI. With 4 bases removed from V and 2 bases from J, the gap between germline ends came to 12 bases. This CDR3 spans 15 amino acids. Sequencing was performed with immunoSEQ multiplex PCR; in TCRdb, only in-frame clones are kept and a portion is missing. The table shows 200,000 to 300,000 clones, with 70% to 90% occurring only once. The sequenced material came from peripheral blood. The clonotype comes from a man aged 30-40 years with active or convalescent COVID-19. The chain has TRBV18 and TRBJ1-3; D uncertain. The CDR3 spells CASSLAVFPGNTIYF. The CDR3 DNA reads as TGTGCCAGCTCACTGGCTGTTTTTCCTGGAAACACCATATATTTT.